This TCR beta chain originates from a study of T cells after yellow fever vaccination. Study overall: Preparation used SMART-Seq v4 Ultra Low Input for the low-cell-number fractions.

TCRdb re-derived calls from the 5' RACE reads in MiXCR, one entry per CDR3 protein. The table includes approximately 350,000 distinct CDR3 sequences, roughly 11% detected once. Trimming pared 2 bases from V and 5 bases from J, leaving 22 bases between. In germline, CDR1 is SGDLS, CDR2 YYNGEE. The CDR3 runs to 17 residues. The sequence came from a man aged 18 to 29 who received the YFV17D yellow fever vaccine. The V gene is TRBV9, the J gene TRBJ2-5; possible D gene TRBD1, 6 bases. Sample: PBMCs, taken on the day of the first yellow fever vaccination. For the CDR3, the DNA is TGTGCCAGCAGCGTGAGAGGGACACCTGGGGTGTGGGAGACCCAGTACTTC. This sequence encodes CASSVRGTPGVWETQYF. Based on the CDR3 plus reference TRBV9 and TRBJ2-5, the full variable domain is DSGVTQTPKHLITATGQRVTLRCSPRSGDLSVYWYQQSLDQGLQFLIQYYNGEERAKGNILERFSAQQFPDLHSELNLSSLELGDSALYFCASSVRGTPGVWETQYFGPGTRLLVL.